One and the same sample provided the 10 T cell receptor beta chains below, sequenced in a study of cytomegalovirus exposure and HLA in healthy donors. The table came from immunoSEQ multiplex PCR; TCRdb's copy has only in-frame clones and leaves some out. The sample shows under 100,000 clones, about 95% of them seen only once. Sequenced sample: PBMCs. Receptor source: a woman aged 18 to 35 in good health and CMV-seronegative.

In this sample, this clone turned up once. This chain links TRBV6-1 with TRBJ1-4; the D gene is possibly TRBD1 (5 bases). CDR1 and CDR2 from the germline V gene are MNHNS and SASEGT. The V end was cut by 6 bases, the J end by 5 bases, with 19 bases between. The CDR3 consists of 16 residues. The CDR3 DNA is TGTGCCAGCAGGGAACTGATAGACAGCATCAATGAAAAACTGTTTTTT. It yields the protein CASRELIDSINEKLFF.

This sequence joins TRBV15 and TRBJ2-3; no reliable D call. CDR3 size: 14 residues. The germline CDR1 and CDR2 sequences are LNHNV and YYDKDF (reference sequence). Trimming took off 1 base at V and 5 bases at J, with 10 bases between the two ends. The DNA for the CDR3 is TGTGCCACCAGCAGAGTCGGCCCGGGAGATACGCAGTATTTT. It codes for CATSRVGPGDTQYF.

The genes are TRBV29-1 and TRBJ1-2; 8 bases are a match to TRBD1. Germline V gives CDR1 SQVTM, CDR2 ANQGSEA. Germline trimming cut 2 bases from V and 8 bases from J; bases unmatched to any gene: 4. This CDR3 spans 12 amino acids. CDR3 loop: CSVEQGAQGYTF. CDR3 in DNA: TGCAGCGTTGAACAGGGGGCGCAAGGCTACACCTTC. The full variable domain, in which reference TRBV29-1 and TRBJ1-2 provide the parts outside the CDR3, is SAVISQKPSRDICQRGTSLTIQCQVDSQVTMMFWYRQQPGQSLTLIATANQGSEATYESGFVIDKFPISRPNLTFSTLTVSNMSPEDSSIYLCSVEQGAQGYTFGSGTRLTVV.

The chain carries TRBV10-1 and TRBJ2-3; 8 bases are a match to TRBD1. The CDR3 runs to 16 residues. V gave up 3 bases and J gave up 1 base; unmatched junction bases: 6. Germline V CDR1 and CDR2: WNHNN, SYGVQD (reference sequence). Written as DNA, the CDR3 is TGCGCCAGCAGTGAAACAGGGGGTAGAGGCACAGATACGCAGTATTTT. It is translated as CASSETGGRGTDTQYF.

V and J are TRBV5-6 and TRBJ2-5; 9 bases align to TRBD2. The CDR3 is 17 residues long. The J segment lost 4 bases and the V segment lost 1 base, leaving 11 bases of the junction unmatched. Germline CDR1 reads SGHDT; CDR2 reads YYEEEE. The CDR3 nucleotides are TGTGCCAGCAGCTTGCCGCGGTTGGTGCGGGGGGGAGAGACCCAGTACTTC. It translates to CASSLPRLVRGGETQYF.

The chain employs TRBV6-5 and TRBJ1-4; the D is unclear. CDR3 length equals 12 residues. The V end was cut by 5 bases, the J end by 8 bases, with 9 bases between. Germline CDR1 reads MNHEY; CDR2 reads SVGAGI. The CDR3 reads CASSNSPEKLFF. DNA of the CDR3: TGTGCCAGCAGTAACAGCCCCGAAAAACTGTTTTTT.

This clone was detected only once. The V and J genes are TRBV10-3 and TRBJ1-1; D is unresolved. The V gene's germline CDR1 is ENHRY and CDR2 SYGVKD. Trimming cost V 4 bases and J 1 base, with 4 bases left between them. This CDR3 has 12 residues. CDR3 loop: CAISVSNTEAFF. CDR3 in DNA: TGTGCCATCAGTGTCTCGAACACTGAAGCTTTCTTT.

V is TRBV6-5 and J is TRBJ1-5; possible D gene TRBD1, 6 bases. The V gene lost 6 bases and the J gene lost 5 bases, with 17 bases spanning the gap. The germline gives CDR1 MNHEY, CDR2 SVGAGI. CDR3 length: 15 amino acids. CDR3 sequence (DNA): TGTGCCAGCAGACGAAGTGGGGAGGGGGATCAGCCCCAGCATTTT. Translated, it gives CASRRSGEGDQPQHF.

V is TRBV28 and J is TRBJ2-7, with TRBD2 identical over 7 bases. V lost 9 bases, J lost 2 bases, and 7 bases stayed unmatched. From germline, CDR1 is MDHEN and CDR2 SYDVKM. CDR3 size: 13 residues. The DNA for the CDR3 is TGTGCCAGTTTTTCTAGCGGAACCTACGAGCAGTACTTC. Protein sequence: CASFSSGTYEQYF.

The chain uses TRBV11-2 and TRBJ2-1; 8 nucleotides match TRBD2. Looked up from germline, CDR1 is SGHAT and CDR2 is FQNNGV. Trimming at V came to 0 bases and at J to 5 bases, leaving 12 bases not matched to a gene. The CDR3 has 18 residues. In nucleotides, the CDR3 is TGTGCCAGCAGCTTAGAAGCTTTTTGGGGACTAGGGGACAATGAGCAGTTCTTC. Encoded protein: CASSLEAFWGLGDNEQFF.